This T cell receptor beta chain was profiled in a study of diagnostic markers for celiac disease (dated by TCRdb to about 2020). Remarks on this clonotype: No cognate antigen has been identified for it.

The data were produced on an Illumina MiSeq. TCRdb reprocessed the reads, so every CDR3 protein sequence counts as one entry and DNA is not shown. The table for this sample lists several hundred distinct CDR3 sequences. The ten largest clones add up to about 20% of the sample. CDR1 and CDR2, looked up from the germline V gene, are SGHTA and FQGNSA. Inclusive of the bounding cysteine and phenylalanine, the CDR3 is 13 residues long. DNA is not recorded here. The source of this sequence is a human donor. This table probably holds off-target reads from a library built for another chain. The sequenced sample consisted of either unsorted cells or a sorted T cell fraction (not recorded which). The rearrangement joined TRBV7-2 to TRBJ1-2; TCRdb lists TRBD1, though no DNA is available to test this call. The CDR3 reads CASSLTPGYGYTF.